This T cell receptor (beta chain) originates from a study of T cells after yellow fever vaccination. Points from the study as a whole: The secondary response peaked faster, at day 5 versus 15, but was weaker.

In making TCR cDNA, 5'RACE template switching added a universal primer site and UMIs to it. A single record per CDR3 protein comes from TCRdb applying MiXCR to the 5' RACE reads. The data hold more than 250,000 distinct CDR3 sequences, with around 7% observed a single time. There are 13 residues in the CDR3. V lost 1 base and J 3 bases, leaving 8 bases between the germline ends. The germline CDR1 and CDR2 sequences are SGHRS and YFSETQ. Details on this clonotype: Antigen: not known.

V is TRBV5-1 and J is TRBJ2-7; no reliable D call. The TCR comes from a man aged 18 to 30 who received the YFV17D yellow fever vaccine. Here the sequenced sample was PBMCs, taken roughly 45 days after the first yellow fever vaccination. The DNA of the CDR3 is TGCGCCAGCAGCTTGAACGGACGCTACGAGCAGTACTTC. It yields the protein CASSLNGRYEQYF.